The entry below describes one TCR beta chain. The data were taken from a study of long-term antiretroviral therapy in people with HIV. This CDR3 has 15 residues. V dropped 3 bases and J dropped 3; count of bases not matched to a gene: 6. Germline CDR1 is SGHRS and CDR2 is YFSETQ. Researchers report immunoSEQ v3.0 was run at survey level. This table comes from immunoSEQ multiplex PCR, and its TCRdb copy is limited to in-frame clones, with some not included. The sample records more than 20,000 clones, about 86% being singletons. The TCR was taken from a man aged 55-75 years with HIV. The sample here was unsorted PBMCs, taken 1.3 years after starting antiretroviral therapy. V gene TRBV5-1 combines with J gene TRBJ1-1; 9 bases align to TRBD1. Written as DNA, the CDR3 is TGCGCCAGCAGCTGGGAAACAGGGGGCTACACTGAAGCTTTCTTT. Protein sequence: CASSWETGGYTEAFF.